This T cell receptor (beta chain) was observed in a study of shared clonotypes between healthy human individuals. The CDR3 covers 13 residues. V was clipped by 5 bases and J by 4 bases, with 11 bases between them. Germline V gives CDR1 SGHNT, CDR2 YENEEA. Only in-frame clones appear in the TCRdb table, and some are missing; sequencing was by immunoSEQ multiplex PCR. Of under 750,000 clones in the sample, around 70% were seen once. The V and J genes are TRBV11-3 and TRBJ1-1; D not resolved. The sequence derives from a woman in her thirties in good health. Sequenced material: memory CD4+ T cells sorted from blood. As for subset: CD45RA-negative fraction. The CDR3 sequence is CASSPSSFTEAFF. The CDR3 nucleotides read TGTGCCAGCAGCCCTAGTAGTTTCACTGAAGCTTTCTTT.